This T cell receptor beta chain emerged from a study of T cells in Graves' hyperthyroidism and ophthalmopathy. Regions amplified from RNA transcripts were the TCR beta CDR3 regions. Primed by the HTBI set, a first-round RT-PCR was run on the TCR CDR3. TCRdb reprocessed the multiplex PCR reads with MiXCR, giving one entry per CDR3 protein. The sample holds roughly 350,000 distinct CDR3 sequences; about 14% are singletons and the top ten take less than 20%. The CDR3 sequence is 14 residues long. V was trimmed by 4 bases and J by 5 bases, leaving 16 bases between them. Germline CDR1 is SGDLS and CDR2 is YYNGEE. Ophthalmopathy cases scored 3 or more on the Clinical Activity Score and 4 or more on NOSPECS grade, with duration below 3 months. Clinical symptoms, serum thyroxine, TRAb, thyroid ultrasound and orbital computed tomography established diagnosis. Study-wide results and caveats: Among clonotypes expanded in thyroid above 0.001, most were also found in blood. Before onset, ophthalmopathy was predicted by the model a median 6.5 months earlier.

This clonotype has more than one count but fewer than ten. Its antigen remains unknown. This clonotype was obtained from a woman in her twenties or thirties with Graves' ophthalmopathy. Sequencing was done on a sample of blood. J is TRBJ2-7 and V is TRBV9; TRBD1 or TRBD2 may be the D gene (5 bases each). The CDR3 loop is CASSYSGTTNEQYF. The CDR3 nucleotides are TGTGCCAGCAGCTACTCCGGGACGACAAACGAGCAGTACTTC.